The rows below give T cell receptor beta chains drawn from one sample of a study of Ad26.COV2.S vaccination and SARS-CoV-2 variants. Assay used: immunoSEQ multiplex PCR; TCRdb lists only in-frame clones, some missing. The profile covers about 350,000 clones, with about 91% appearing a single time and 3% to 5% taken by the ten largest. The sample consisted of peripheral blood, taken after recovery from COVID-19. These receptors all come from a human donor who had recovered from COVID-19. The CDR3 runs from the conserved cysteine through the conserved F or W. Each record gives: V gene, J gene, D gene, clone size, CDR3 protein, CDR3 DNA. A D gene is named only where the DNA matches it firmly. Rows give clone size only sometimes, using once, few, many, or a class for an expanded clone.

V: TRBV6-6
J: TRBJ1-1
D: TRBD1
size: -
CDR3: CASSRQGPSRTEAFF
DNA: TGTGCCAGCAGTAGACAGGGCCCCTCGAGGACTGAAGCTTTCTTT

V: TRBV4-3
J: TRBJ1-2
D: TRBD1
size: -
CDR3: CASSQAGQFNYGYTF
DNA: TGCGCCAGCAGCCAGGCGGGACAGTTTAACTATGGCTACACCTTC

V: TRBV5-1
J: TRBJ2-2
D: -
size: -
CDR3: CASSLSRVPGELFF
DNA: TGCGCCAGCAGCTTGTCCAGGGTTCCTGGGGAGCTGTTTTTT

V: TRBV10-3
J: TRBJ1-1
D: -
size: -
CDR3: CAITPQTQTLSEAFF
DNA: TGTGCCATCACACCCCAGACCCAGACCCTCTCTGAAGCTTTCTTT

V: TRBV5-1
J: TRBJ1-2
D: -
size: -
CDR3: CASSVDSYGYTF
DNA: TGCGCCAGCAGCGTGGACAGTTATGGCTACACCTTC

V: TRBV5-4
J: TRBJ2-7
D: -
size: -
CDR3: CASSLNPQGHEQYF
DNA: TGTGCCAGCAGCCTCAACCCCCAGGGCCACGAGCAGTACTTC

V: TRBV5-1
J: TRBJ2-7
D: TRBD1
size: few
CDR3: CASGFGTGMYEQYF
DNA: TGCGCCAGCGGCTTCGGGACAGGGATGTACGAGCAGTACTTC

V: TRBV6-5
J: TRBJ1-2
D: -
size: -
CDR3: CASRDTNYGYTF
DNA: TGTGCCAGCCGGGACACAAACTATGGCTACACCTTC

V: TRBV5-4
J: TRBJ1-6
D: -
size: -
CDR3: CASSPDSGTRNNSPLHF
DNA: TGTGCCAGCAGCCCGGATTCCGGGACAAGAAATAATTCACCCCTCCACTTT

V: TRBV6-6
J: TRBJ1-2
D: -
size: -
CDR3: CASSYGENYGYTF
DNA: TGTGCCAGCAGTTACGGAGAAAACTATGGCTACACCTTC

V: TRBV10-1
J: TRBJ2-3
D: -
size: once
CDR3: CASSEDDTDTQYF
DNA: TGCGCCAGCAGTGAGGACGACACAGATACGCAGTATTTT

V: TRBV6-2/TRBV6-3
J: TRBJ2-1
D: -
size: -
CDR3: CASSFRDGINEQFF
DNA: TGTGCCAGCAGTTTCCGGGACGGAATCAATGAGCAGTTCTTC

V: TRBV2
J: TRBJ1-4
D: TRBD1
size: -
CDR3: CASSWDRSNEKLFF
DNA: TGTGCCAGCAGTTGGGACAGAAGTAATGAAAAACTGTTTTTT

V: TRBV10-2
J: TRBJ1-5
D: TRBD1
size: -
CDR3: CATRDRGTQPQHF
DNA: TGCGCCACCCGGGACAGGGGAACCCAGCCCCAGCATTTT

V: TRBV12-3/TRBV12-4
J: TRBJ2-2
D: -
size: -
CDR3: CASSLKRVGELFF
DNA: TGTGCCAGCAGTTTAAAGCGGGTCGGGGAGCTGTTTTTT

V: TRBV9
J: TRBJ2-7
D: -
size: -
CDR3: CASSVTRDINEQYF
DNA: TGTGCCAGCAGCGTAACCAGGGATATCAACGAGCAGTACTTC

V: TRBV15
J: TRBJ1-6
D: -
size: -
CDR3: CATSRDRDGNSPLHF
DNA: TGTGCCACCAGCAGAGATCGTGACGGAAATTCACCCCTCCACTTT

V: TRBV11-2
J: TRBJ1-2
D: -
size: few
CDR3: CASSPTGTYGYTF
DNA: TGTGCCAGCAGTCCCACAGGGACCTATGGCTACACCTTC

V: TRBV6-5
J: TRBJ1-5
D: -
size: -
CDR3: CATKRVHPSNQPQHF
DNA: TGTGCCACCAAGAGGGTGCACCCTAGCAATCAGCCCCAGCATTTT

V: TRBV19
J: TRBJ1-1
D: -
size: -
CDR3: CASSPRRQMNTEAFF
DNA: TGTGCCAGTAGTCCGCGGAGACAGATGAACACTGAAGCTTTCTTT

V: TRBV12-5
J: TRBJ1-1
D: TRBD1
size: -
CDR3: CASGSRGQLKLPNTEAFF
DNA: TGTGCTAGTGGTTCGCGGGGACAGCTAAAACTTCCGAACACTGAAGCTTTCTTT

V: TRBV11-2
J: TRBJ2-3
D: TRBD2
size: -
CDR3: CASSLDPGGASTDTQYF
DNA: TGTGCCAGCAGCTTAGATCCCGGGGGGGCTAGCACAGATACGCAGTATTTT

V: TRBV7-8
J: TRBJ2-1
D: -
size: once
CDR3: CASSLIGEFGGNEQFF
DNA: TGTGCCAGCAGCTTAATTGGTGAATTCGGGGGTAATGAGCAGTTCTTC

V: TRBV18
J: TRBJ1-2
D: -
size: -
CDR3: CASSQDSNNYGYTF
DNA: TGTGCCAGCTCACAGGACAGTAATAACTATGGCTACACCTTC

V: TRBV4-2
J: TRBJ2-5
D: -
size: -
CDR3: CASSQEQPGQETQYF
DNA: TGTGCCAGCAGCCAAGAGCAGCCTGGCCAAGAGACCCAGTACTTC

V: TRBV10-2
J: TRBJ2-5
D: -
size: -
CDR3: CASSEVGGETQYF
DNA: TGCGCCAGCAGTGAAGTGGGGGGAGAGACCCAGTACTTC

V: TRBV29-1
J: TRBJ1-1
D: -
size: once
CDR3: CSVGLNTEAFF
DNA: TGCAGCGTCGGACTGAACACTGAAGCTTTCTTT

V: TRBV6-1
J: TRBJ1-6
D: -
size: -
CDR3: CASSETALLGSPLHF
DNA: TGTGCCAGCAGTGAAACCGCACTTCTGGGATCACCCCTCCACTTT

V: TRBV6-6
J: TRBJ1-2
D: -
size: -
CDR3: CASKEAGEGGYGYTF
DNA: TGTGCCAGCAAAGAAGCGGGGGAGGGTGGCTATGGCTACACCTTC

V: TRBV27
J: TRBJ2-2
D: TRBD1
size: -
CDR3: CASSLNRGLVFSGELFF
DNA: TGTGCCAGCAGTTTAAACAGGGGTTTGGTGTTCTCCGGGGAGCTGTTTTTT

V: TRBV6-5
J: TRBJ2-1
D: TRBD1
size: -
CDR3: CASSRTYRGNEQFF
DNA: TGTGCCAGCAGCCGGACCTACAGGGGGAATGAGCAGTTCTTC

V: TRBV6-6
J: TRBJ2-3
D: -
size: -
CDR3: CASSPTPWDSPKDTQYF
DNA: TGTGCCAGCAGTCCCACCCCCTGGGATAGCCCAAAAGATACGCAGTATTTT

V: TRBV7-3
J: TRBJ2-3
D: -
size: -
CDR3: CASSPGGWGTDTQYF
DNA: TGTGCCAGCAGCCCTGGAGGGTGGGGCACAGATACGCAGTATTTT

V: TRBV2
J: TRBJ1-2
D: -
size: -
CDR3: CASSHNQGVGYTF
DNA: TGTGCCAGCAGCCATAATCAAGGGGTTGGCTACACCTTC

V: TRBV2
J: TRBJ2-5
D: -
size: -
CDR3: CASIPAGMYQETQYF
DNA: TGTGCCAGCATTCCCGCGGGGATGTACCAAGAGACCCAGTACTTC

V: TRBV25-1
J: TRBJ1-6
D: -
size: -
CDR3: CASSTKGYNSPLHF
DNA: TGTGCCAGCAGCACTAAAGGCTATAATTCACCCCTCCACTTT

V: TRBV6-2/TRBV6-3
J: TRBJ2-5
D: -
size: -
CDR3: CASSYSHGTYFYKTQYF
DNA: TGTGCCAGCAGTTACTCCCATGGGACTTACTTTTATAAGACCCAGTACTTC

V: TRBV27
J: TRBJ1-1
D: -
size: -
CDR3: CASRLRESSEAFF
DNA: TGTGCCAGCAGATTACGGGAAAGTTCTGAAGCTTTCTTT

V: TRBV27
J: TRBJ1-6
D: -
size: -
CDR3: CASSLSGEGNSPLHF
DNA: TGTGCCAGCAGTTTATCAGGGGAGGGTAATTCACCCCTCCACTTT

V: TRBV25-1
J: TRBJ2-2
D: TRBD1
size: -
CDR3: CASTGAGTEWSGELFF
DNA: TGTGCCAGCACCGGGGCCGGGACAGAGTGGTCCGGGGAGCTGTTTTTT

V: TRBV20-1
J: TRBJ2-1
D: -
size: once
CDR3: CSAIWLGEQFF
DNA: TGCAGTGCTATATGGTTGGGGGAGCAGTTCTTC

V: TRBV13
J: TRBJ1-2
D: TRBD1
size: -
CDR3: CASSVKQGFNLKRPNYGYTF
DNA: TGTGCCAGCAGCGTCAAACAGGGGTTTAATCTTAAACGTCCTAACTATGGCTACACCTTC

V: TRBV4-3
J: TRBJ1-2
D: -
size: -
CDR3: CASSSSGPDYGYTF
DNA: TGCGCCAGCAGCTCTTCCGGCCCAGACTATGGCTACACCTTC

V: TRBV19
J: TRBJ2-5
D: -
size: -
CDR3: CASSLQGQETQYF
DNA: TGTGCCAGTAGTCTACAGGGACAAGAGACCCAGTACTTC

V: TRBV5-4
J: TRBJ2-5
D: TRBD2
size: -
CDR3: CASSPGGAQETQYF
DNA: TGTGCCAGCAGCCCCGGGGGGGCACAGGAGACCCAGTACTTC

V: TRBV27
J: TRBJ1-4
D: -
size: once
CDR3: CASSEIGTNEKLFF
DNA: TGTGCCAGCAGTGAGATCGGAACTAATGAAAAACTGTTTTTT

V: TRBV4-1
J: TRBJ1-6
D: -
size: -
CDR3: CASSQGAGVNSPLHF
DNA: TGCGCCAGCAGCCAAGGTGCAGGAGTAAATTCACCCCTCCACTTT

V: TRBV2
J: TRBJ2-1
D: TRBD1
size: -
CDR3: CASRKTGGIDEQFF
DNA: TGTGCCAGCAGAAAGACAGGGGGCATCGATGAGCAGTTCTTC

V: TRBV29-1
J: TRBJ2-7
D: -
size: once
CDR3: CSVEGLPENEQYF
DNA: TGCAGCGTTGAAGGGCTACCGGAGAACGAGCAGTACTTC

V: TRBV4-1
J: TRBJ2-4
D: -
size: -
CDR3: CASSQIPKDRNIQYF
DNA: TGCGCCAGCAGCCAAATCCCCAAGGATAGAAACATTCAGTACTTC

V: TRBV4-2
J: TRBJ2-3
D: TRBD2
size: -
CDR3: CASSPRTSGRGPDTQYF
DNA: TGTGCCAGCAGCCCACGGACTAGCGGGAGGGGTCCGGATACGCAGTATTTT

V: TRBV10-3
J: TRBJ2-3
D: TRBD2
size: -
CDR3: CAIRGTSGGRTDTQYF
DNA: TGTGCCATCAGAGGGACTAGCGGGGGGCGTACAGATACGCAGTATTTT

V: TRBV3-1/TRBV3-2
J: TRBJ1-2
D: -
size: -
CDR3: CASSQQQINYGYTF
DNA: TGTGCCAGCAGCCAACAACAGATCAACTATGGCTACACCTTC